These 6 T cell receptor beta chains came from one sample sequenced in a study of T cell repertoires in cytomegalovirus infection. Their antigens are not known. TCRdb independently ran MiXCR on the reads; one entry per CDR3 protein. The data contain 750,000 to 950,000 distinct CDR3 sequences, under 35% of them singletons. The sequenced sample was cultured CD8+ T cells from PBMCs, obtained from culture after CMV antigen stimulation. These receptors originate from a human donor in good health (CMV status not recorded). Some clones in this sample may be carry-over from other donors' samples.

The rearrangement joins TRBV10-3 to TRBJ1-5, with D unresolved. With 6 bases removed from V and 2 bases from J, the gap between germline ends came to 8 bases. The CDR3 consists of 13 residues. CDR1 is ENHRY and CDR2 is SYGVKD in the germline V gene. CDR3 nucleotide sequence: TGTGCCATCAGGGACGGTCGCAATCAGCCCCAGCATTTT. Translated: CAIRDGRNQPQHF.

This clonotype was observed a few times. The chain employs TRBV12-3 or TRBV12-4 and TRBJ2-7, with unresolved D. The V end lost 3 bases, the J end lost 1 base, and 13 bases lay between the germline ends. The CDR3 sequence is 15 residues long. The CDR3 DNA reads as TGTGCCAGCAGTTTTGTTGTGAGACAATCCTACGAGCAGTACTTC. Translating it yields CASSFVVRQSYEQYF.

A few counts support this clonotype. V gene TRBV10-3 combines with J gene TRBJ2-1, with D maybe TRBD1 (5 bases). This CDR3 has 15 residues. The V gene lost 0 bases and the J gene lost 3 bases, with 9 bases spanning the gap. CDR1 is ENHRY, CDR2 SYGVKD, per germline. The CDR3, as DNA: TGTGCCATCAGTGAGTCCAGGGATGGCTACAATGAGCAGTTCTTC. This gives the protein CAISESRDGYNEQFF.

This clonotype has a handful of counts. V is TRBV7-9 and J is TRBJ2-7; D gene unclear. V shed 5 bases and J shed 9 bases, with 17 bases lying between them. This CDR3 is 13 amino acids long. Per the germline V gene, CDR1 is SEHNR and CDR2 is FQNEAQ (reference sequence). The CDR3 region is CASSAASHWGQYF. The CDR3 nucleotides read TGTGCCAGCAGCGCAGCCTCCCACTGGGGGCAGTACTTC. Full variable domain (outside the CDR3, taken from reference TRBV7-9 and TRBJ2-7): DTGVSQNPRHKITKRGQNVTFRCDPISEHNRLYWYRQTLGQGPEFLTYFQNEAQLEKSRLLSDRFSAERPKGSFSTLEIQRTEQGDSAMYLCASSAASHWGQYFGPGTRLTVT.

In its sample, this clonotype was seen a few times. The CDR3 spells CASSDSWDRNQPQHF. DNA of the CDR3: TGTGCCAGCAGTGATTCCTGGGATCGCAATCAGCCCCAGCATTTT. The genes are TRBV6-1 and TRBJ1-5; D unclear. Per the germline V gene, CDR1 is MNHNS and CDR2 is SASEGT. V lost 3 bases and J 2 bases, leaving 11 bases between the germline ends. The CDR3 is 15 residues long.

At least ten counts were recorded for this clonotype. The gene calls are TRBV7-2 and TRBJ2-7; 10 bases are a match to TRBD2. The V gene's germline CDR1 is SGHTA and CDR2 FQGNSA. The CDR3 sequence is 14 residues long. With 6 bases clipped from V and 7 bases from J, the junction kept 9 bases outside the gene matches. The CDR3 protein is CASSGLAVPREQYF. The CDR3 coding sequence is TGTGCCAGCAGTGGACTAGCGGTCCCTAGGGAGCAGTACTTC.